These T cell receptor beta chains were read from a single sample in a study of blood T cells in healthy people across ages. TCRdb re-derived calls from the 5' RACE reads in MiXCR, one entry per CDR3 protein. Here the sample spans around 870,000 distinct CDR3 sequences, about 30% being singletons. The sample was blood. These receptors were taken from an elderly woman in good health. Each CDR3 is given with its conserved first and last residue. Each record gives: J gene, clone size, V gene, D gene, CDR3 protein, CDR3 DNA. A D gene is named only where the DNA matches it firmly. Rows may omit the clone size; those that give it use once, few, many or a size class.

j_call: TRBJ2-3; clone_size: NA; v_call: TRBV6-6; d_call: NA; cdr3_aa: CASSYPRADTQYF; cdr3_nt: TGTGCCAGCAGTTACCCCAGAGCAGATACGCAGTATTTT
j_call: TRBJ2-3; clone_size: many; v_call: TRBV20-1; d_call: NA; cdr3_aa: CSAGPADTQYF; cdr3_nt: TGCAGTGCGGGCCCCGCAGATACGCAGTATTTT
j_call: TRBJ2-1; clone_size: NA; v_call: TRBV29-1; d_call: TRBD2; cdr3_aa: CSVEGSSGSVDNEQFF; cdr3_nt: TGCAGCGTTGAAGGGTCCAGCGGGAGTGTCGACAATGAGCAGTTCTTC
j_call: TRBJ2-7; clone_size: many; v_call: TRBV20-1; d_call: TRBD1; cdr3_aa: CSASTDRTYEQYF; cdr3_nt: TGCAGTGCTAGTACGGACAGGACCTACGAGCAGTACTTC
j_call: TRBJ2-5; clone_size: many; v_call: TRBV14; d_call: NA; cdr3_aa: CASSPGISKETQYF; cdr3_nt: TGTGCCAGCAGCCCGGGAATTTCCAAAGAGACCCAGTACTTC
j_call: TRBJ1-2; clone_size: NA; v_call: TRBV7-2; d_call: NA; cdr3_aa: CASSLVVLPGDGYTF; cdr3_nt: TGTGCCAGCAGCTTAGTGGTCCTTCCAGGGGATGGCTACACCTTC
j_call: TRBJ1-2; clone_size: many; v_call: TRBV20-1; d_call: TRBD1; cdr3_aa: CSAGQRGRADPYGYTF; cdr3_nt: TGCAGTGCTGGTCAGAGGGGGCGGGCCGACCCCTATGGCTACACCTTC
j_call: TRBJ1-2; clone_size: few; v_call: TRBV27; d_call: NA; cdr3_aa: CASSLAAGLNYGYTF; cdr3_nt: TGTGCCAGCAGTTTGGCGGCAGGGCTTAACTATGGCTACACCTTC
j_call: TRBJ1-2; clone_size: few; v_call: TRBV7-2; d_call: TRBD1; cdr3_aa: CASRHDRGRNYGYTF; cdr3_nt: TGTGCCAGCAGACACGACAGGGGGCGTAACTATGGCTACACCTTC
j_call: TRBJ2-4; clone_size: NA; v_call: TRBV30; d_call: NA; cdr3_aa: CAWSLQLSKNVQYF; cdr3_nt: TGTGCCTGGAGTCTGCAACTTTCGAAAAACGTTCAGTACTTC
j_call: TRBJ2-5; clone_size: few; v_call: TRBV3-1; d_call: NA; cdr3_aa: CASSQVSNQETQYF; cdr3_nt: TGTGCCAGCAGCCAAGTATCGAATCAAGAGACCCAGTACTTC
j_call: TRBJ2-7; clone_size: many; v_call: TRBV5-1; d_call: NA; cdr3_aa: CASSLARYSRDEQYF; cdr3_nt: TGCGCCAGCAGCTTGGCTCGTTATAGTCGGGACGAGCAGTACTTC
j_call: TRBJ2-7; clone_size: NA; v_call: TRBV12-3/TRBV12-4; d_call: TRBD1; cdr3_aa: CASSFQGAREYF; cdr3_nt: TGTGCCAGCAGTTTCCAGGGGGCGAGGGAGTACTTC
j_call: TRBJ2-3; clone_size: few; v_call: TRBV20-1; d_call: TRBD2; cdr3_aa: CSASGTSGGGPPDTQYF; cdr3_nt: TGCAGTGCTAGCGGGACTAGCGGGGGGGGCCCTCCAGATACGCAGTATTTT
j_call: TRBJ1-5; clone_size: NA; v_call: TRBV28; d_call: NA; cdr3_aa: CASSSQGFQPQHF; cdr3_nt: TGTGCCAGCAGTTCCCAGGGATTTCAGCCCCAGCATTTT
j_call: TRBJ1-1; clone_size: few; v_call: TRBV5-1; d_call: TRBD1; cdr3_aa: CASSLPGQGRTTEAFF; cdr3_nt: TGCGCCAGCAGCTTGCCAGGACAGGGGCGAACCACTGAAGCTTTCTTT
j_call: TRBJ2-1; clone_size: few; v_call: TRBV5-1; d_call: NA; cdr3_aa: CASSLARVGSHNEQFF; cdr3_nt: TGCGCCAGCAGCTTGGCTCGGGTAGGTTCCCACAATGAGCAGTTCTTC
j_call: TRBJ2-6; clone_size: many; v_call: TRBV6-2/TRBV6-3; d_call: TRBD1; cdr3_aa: CASSPPPYRGRRGANVLTF; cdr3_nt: TGTGCCAGCAGCCCGCCCCCCTACAGGGGGCGCCGTGGGGCCAACGTCCTGACTTTC
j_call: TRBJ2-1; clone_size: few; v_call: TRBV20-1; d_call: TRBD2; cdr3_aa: CSAIGDSGGDHSYNEQFF; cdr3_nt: TGCAGTGCTATCGGGGATAGCGGGGGCGACCACTCCTACAATGAGCAGTTCTTC
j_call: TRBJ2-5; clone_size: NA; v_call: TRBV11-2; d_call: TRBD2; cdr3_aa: CASSLEGAGLGETQYF; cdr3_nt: TGTGCCAGCAGCTTAGAGGGAGCGGGGCTGGGGGAGACCCAGTACTTC
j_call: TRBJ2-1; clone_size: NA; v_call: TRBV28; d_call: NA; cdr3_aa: CASSSGLGEQFF; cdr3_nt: TGTGCCAGCAGCTCGGGTCTGGGGGAGCAGTTCTTC
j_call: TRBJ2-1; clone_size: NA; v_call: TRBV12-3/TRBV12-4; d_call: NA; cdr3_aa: CASSFLGGGPNNEQFF; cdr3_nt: TGTGCCAGCAGTTTCTTAGGGGGGGGGCCTAACAATGAGCAGTTCTTC
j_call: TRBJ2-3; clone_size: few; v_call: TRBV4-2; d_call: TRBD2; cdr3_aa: CASSRVGSGGGDTQYF; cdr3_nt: TGTGCCAGCAGCCGAGTTGGTAGCGGGGGCGGAGATACGCAGTATTTT
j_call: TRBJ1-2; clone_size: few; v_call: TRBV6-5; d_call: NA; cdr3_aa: CASRSGGSWYGYTF; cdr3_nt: TGTGCCAGCAGATCGGGCGGATCATGGTATGGCTACACCTTC
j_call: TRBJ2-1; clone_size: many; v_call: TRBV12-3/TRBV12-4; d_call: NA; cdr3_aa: CASSLTGHEQFF; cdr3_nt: TGTGCCAGCAGCTTGACGGGGCATGAGCAGTTCTTC
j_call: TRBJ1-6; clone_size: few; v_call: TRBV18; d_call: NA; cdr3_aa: CASSPAVPSNRSPLHF; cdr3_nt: TGTGCCAGCTCACCAGCAGTCCCTTCTAATCGGTCACCCCTCCACTTT
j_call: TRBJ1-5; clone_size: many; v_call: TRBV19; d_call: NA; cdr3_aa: CASRFLDRSNQPQHF; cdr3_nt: TGTGCCAGTAGATTTCTTGACAGGAGCAATCAGCCCCAGCATTTT
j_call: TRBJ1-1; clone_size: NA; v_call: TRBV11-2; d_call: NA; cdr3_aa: CASSLGGAHTEAFF; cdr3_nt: TGTGCCAGCAGCTTAGGGGGGGCCCACACTGAAGCTTTCTTT
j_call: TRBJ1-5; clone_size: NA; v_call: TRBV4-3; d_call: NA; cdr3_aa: CASSQVLGGGLSGNQPQHF; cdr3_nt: TGCGCCAGCAGCCAAGTTTTGGGGGGAGGACTATCGGGCAATCAGCCCCAGCATTTT
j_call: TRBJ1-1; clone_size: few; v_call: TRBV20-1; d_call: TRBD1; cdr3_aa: CSASRDRVNEAFF; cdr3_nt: TGCAGTGCTTCCCGGGACAGGGTAAATGAAGCTTTCTTT
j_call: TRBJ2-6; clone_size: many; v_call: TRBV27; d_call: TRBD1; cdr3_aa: CASSLYGTESSGANVLTF; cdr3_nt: TGTGCCAGCAGTTTATACGGGACAGAGAGCTCTGGGGCCAACGTCCTGACTTTC
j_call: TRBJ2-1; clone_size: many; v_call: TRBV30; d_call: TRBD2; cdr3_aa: CAWTKLAGGNEQFF; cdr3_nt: TGTGCCTGGACTAAACTAGCGGGGGGGAATGAGCAGTTCTTC
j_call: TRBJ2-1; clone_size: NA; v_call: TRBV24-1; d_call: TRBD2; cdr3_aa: CATSDPPGGASSYNEQFF; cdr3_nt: TGTGCCACCAGTGACCCTCCGGGAGGGGCCAGCTCCTACAATGAGCAGTTCTTC
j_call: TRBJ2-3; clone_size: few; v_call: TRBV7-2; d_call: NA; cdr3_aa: CANSLGGIGGGTYTQYF; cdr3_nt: TGTGCCAACAGCTTAGGTGGAATAGGGGGGGGAACGTATACGCAGTATTTT
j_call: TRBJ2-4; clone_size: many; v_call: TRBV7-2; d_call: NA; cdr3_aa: CASSLDGPGIAKNIQYF; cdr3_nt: TGTGCCAGCAGCTTAGACGGTCCCGGGATTGCCAAAAACATTCAGTACTTC
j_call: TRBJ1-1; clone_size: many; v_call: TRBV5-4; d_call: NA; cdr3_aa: CASSFNGGTEAFF; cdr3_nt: TGTGCCAGCAGCTTCAACGGAGGCACTGAAGCTTTCTTT
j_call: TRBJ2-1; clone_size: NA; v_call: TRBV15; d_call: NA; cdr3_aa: CAIRLANNEQFF; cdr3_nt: TGTGCCATCCGGCTAGCGAACAATGAGCAGTTCTTC
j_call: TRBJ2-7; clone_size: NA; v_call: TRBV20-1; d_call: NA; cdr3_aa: CSASRVPSYGQYF; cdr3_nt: TGCAGTGCTAGTAGAGTCCCATCCTACGGGCAGTACTTC
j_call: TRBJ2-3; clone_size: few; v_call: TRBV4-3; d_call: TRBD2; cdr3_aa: CASSQDLGGSSDTQYF; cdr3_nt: TGCGCCAGCAGCCAAGATTTGGGCGGGAGTAGCGATACGCAGTATTTT
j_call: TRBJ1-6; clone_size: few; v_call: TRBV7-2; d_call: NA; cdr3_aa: CASSLSRGRVDNSPLHF; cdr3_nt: TGTGCCAGCAGCTTATCCAGGGGTCGAGTGGATAATTCACCCCTCCACTTT
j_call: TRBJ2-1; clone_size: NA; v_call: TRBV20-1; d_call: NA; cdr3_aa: CSAIGGLIPYNEQFF; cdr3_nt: TGCAGTGCTATAGGGGGACTTATTCCTTACAATGAGCAGTTCTTC
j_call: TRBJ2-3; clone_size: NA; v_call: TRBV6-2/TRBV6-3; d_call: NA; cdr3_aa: CASSLLAASTIVGDTQYF; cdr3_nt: TGTGCCAGCAGCTTATTGGCCGCGTCGACCATCGTGGGAGATACGCAGTATTTT
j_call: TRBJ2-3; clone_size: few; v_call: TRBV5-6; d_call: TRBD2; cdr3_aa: CASSRDGLAGGTDTQYF; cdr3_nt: TGTGCCAGCAGCCGCGACGGACTAGCGGGGGGCACAGATACGCAGTATTTT
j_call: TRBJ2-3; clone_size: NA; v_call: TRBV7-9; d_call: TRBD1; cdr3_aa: CASSYLGQGLDTQYF; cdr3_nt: TGTGCCAGCAGCTACCTCGGACAGGGCCTAGATACGCAGTATTTT
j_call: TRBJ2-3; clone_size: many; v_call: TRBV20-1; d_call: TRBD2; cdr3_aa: CSARDSGSRDTQYF; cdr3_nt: TGCAGTGCTAGAGATAGCGGGAGTAGAGATACGCAGTATTTT
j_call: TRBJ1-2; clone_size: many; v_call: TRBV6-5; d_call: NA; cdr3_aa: CASSYGAWRQADTPNGGYTF; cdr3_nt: TGTGCCAGCAGTTACGGTGCTTGGCGGCAGGCTGATACTCCCAATGGTGGCTACACCTTC
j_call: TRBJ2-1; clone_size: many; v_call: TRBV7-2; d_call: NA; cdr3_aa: CASGMGGSYNEQFF; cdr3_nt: TGTGCCAGCGGGATGGGGGGCTCCTACAATGAGCAGTTCTTC
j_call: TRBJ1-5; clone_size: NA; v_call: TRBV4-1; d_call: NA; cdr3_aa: CASSQEVSRGGWPQHF; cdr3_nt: TGCGCCAGCAGCCAAGAGGTTTCGAGGGGCGGTTGGCCCCAGCATTTT
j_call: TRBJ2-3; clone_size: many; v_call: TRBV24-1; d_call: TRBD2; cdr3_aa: CATSATGTSDTDTQYF; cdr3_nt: TGTGCCACCAGTGCCACCGGGACTAGCGACACAGATACGCAGTATTTT
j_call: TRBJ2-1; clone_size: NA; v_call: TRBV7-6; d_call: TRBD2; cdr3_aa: CASSFGSGTSNYNEQFF; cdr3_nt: TGTGCCAGCAGCTTCGGGTCCGGGACTAGTAACTACAATGAGCAGTTCTTC
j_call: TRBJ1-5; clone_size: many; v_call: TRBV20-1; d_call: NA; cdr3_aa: CSALLGRLNQPQHF; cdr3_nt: TGCAGTGCGCTACTTGGACGGTTGAATCAGCCCCAGCATTTT
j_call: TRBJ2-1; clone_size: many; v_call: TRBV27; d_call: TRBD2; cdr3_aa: CASSPGLGMFSYNEQFF; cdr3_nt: TGTGCCAGCAGTCCTGGACTAGGGATGTTCTCCTACAATGAGCAGTTCTTC
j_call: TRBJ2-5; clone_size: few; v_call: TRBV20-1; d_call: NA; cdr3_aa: CSARDPPTQYF; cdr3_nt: TGCAGTGCTAGAGACCCGCCGACCCAGTACTTC
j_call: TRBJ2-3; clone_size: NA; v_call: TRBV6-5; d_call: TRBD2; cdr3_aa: CVSSLAGAPADTQYF; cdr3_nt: TGTGTCAGCAGTCTAGCGGGGGCCCCCGCAGATACGCAGTATTTT
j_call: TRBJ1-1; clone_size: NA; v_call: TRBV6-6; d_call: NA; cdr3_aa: CASSYSSANTEAFF; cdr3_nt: TGTGCCAGCAGTTACTCGTCAGCGAACACTGAAGCTTTCTTT